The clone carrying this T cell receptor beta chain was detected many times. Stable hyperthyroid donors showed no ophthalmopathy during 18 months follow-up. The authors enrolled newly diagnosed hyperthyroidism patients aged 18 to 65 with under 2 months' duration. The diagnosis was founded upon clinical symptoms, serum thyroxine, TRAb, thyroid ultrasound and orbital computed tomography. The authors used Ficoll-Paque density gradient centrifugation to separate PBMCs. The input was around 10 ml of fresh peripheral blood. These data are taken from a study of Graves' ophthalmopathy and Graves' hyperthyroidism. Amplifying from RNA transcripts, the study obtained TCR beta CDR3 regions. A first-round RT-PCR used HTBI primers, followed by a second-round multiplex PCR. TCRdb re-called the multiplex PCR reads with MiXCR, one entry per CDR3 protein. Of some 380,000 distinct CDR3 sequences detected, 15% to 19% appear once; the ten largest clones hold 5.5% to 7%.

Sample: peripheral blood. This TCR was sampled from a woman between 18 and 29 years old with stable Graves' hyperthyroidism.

The CDR3: CASTSQSVSEAFF. The CDR3 nucleotides read TGTGCCAGCACCTCCCAATCAGTCTCTGAAGCTTTCTTT. The V gene is TRBV12-3 or TRBV12-4, the J gene TRBJ1-1; D is unclear. The ends were cut back, 7 bases at V and 6 bases at J, with 15 bases in the middle. CDR3 size: 13 residues.